This T cell receptor (beta chain) was sequenced for a study of blood T cell repertoires in COVID-19. This CDR3 region has 13 residues. Trimming cost V 4 bases and J 0 bases, with 6 bases left between them. The germline gives CDR1 MNHEY, CDR2 SVGAGI. Some clones are missing from TCRdb's copy, which holds only in-frame ones; the method was immunoSEQ multiplex PCR. Of some 250,000 clones listed, about 86% are singletons. The rearrangement links TRBV6-5 to TRBJ1-1; D remains ambiguous. This sequence was found in a man aged 25 to 45 with active or convalescent COVID-19. Sequencing used peripheral blood. The CDR3 here is CASSLIVNTEAFF. The CDR3 DNA follows: TGTGCCAGCAGTTTGATAGTGAACACTGAAGCTTTCTTT.